Sequencing of this TCR beta chain was carried out in a study of glioma-infiltrating T cells. General study points: Non-neoplastic patients had below-expected tissue-blood divergence, while all gliomas exceeded expectation. Very few CDR3 sequences were shared between tissue and blood.

Amplification of TCR alpha and beta CDR3 regions from RNA used iRepertoire nested multiplex PCR. Tissue mRNA or PBMC total RNA, 100-400 ng, went into one-step reverse transcription and amplification. Using its own MiXCR run on the multiplex PCR reads, TCRdb lists one record per CDR3 protein. The sample gives 17,000 or so distinct CDR3 sequences, 58% of which show up once; around two fifths is in the top ten. The V gene's germline CDR1 is SSHAT and CDR2 FNYEAQ (reference sequence). Trimming pared 4 bases from V and 5 bases from J, leaving 14 bases between. CDR3 length: 14 residues. This clonotype was detected ten times or more. Its target is unknown.

Sample: glioma tissue, nonneoplastic brain tissue, or PBMCs (not recorded which). This clonotype was sampled from a human donor with low-grade glioma or glioblastoma, undergoing nonglioma brain surgery, or in good health (not recorded which). The genes are TRBV7-7 and TRBJ2-5; TRBD2 is a possible D gene (6 bases). The CDR3 region has the DNA TGTGCCAGCAGCTCTGGGGGGAGCGGGGAGACCCAGTACTTC. Translated, it gives CASSSGGSGETQYF.